A single sample gave rise to the 25 T cell receptor beta chains below, sequenced in a study of T-cell memory formation after mild COVID-19. TCRdb analysed the 5' RACE reads with MiXCR anew, one entry per CDR3 protein. The sample records hundreds of thousands of distinct CDR3 sequences, roughly 20% being singletons. Sequenced: PBMCs or a T cell subset sorted from them (not recorded which). Receptor source: an adult woman who had mild COVID-19 (a few samples of this study predate the infection). Cell type and time point are not known.

This clonotype appeared a few times. The chain carries TRBV20-1 and TRBJ2-7, with 11 bases aligning to TRBD2. The CDR3 length is 15 residues. In germline, CDR1 is DFQATT, CDR2 SNEGSKA (reference sequence). Trimming cost V 4 bases and J 0 bases; bases outside gene matches: 5. The CDR3, as DNA: TGCAGTGCTACCCATACTAGCGGGAGCTCCTACGAGCAGTACTTC. Its protein product is CSATHTSGSSYEQYF.

In its sample, this clonotype was seen a few times. J is TRBJ1-4 and V is TRBV7-8; unclear D gene. V was shortened by 4 bases and J by 8 bases, with 14 bases between the two germline ends. Per the germline V gene, CDR1 is SGHVS and CDR2 is FQNEAQ. CDR3 length: 14 residues. In DNA form, the CDR3 reads TGTGCCAGCAGCTGGGGAGCGGGTTACGAAAAACTGTTTTTT. Its protein product is CASSWGAGYEKLFF.

This chain connects TRBV6-5 to TRBJ1-2; TRBD1 aligns across 10 bases. This CDR3 is 17 amino acids long. J lost 4 bases, V lost 6 bases, and 14 bases had no gene match. Germline V gene data show CDR1 as MNHEY and CDR2 as SVGAGI. The CDR3 coding sequence is TGTGCCAGCAGCCACATACCGGGACAGGGGCCCGCCTATGGCTACACCTTC. Translating gives CASSHIPGQGPAYGYTF.

The rearrangement links TRBV4-3 to TRBJ1-1; no clear D gene. Germline V gene data show CDR1 as LGHNA and CDR2 as YSLEER. V lost 0 bases and J lost 4, with 15 bases in between. This CDR3 spans 16 amino acids. The CDR3, as DNA: TGCGCCAGCAGCCAAGAATGGAGGCGGAGTGGCACTGAAGCTTTCTTT. Translation: CASSQEWRRSGTEAFF.

This clonotype was found a few times. The V call is TRBV20-1, the J call TRBJ2-3; D is perhaps TRBD2 (6 bases). CDR3 length: 13 amino acids. Germline assignment: CDR1 DFQATT and CDR2 SNEGSKA (reference sequence). V dropped 2 bases and J dropped 6 bases, with 12 bases sitting between them. This chain's CDR3 is CSARTSSADTQYF. DNA for the CDR3: TGCAGTGCTAGAACTTCTAGCGCCGATACGCAGTATTTT.

V usage is TRBV2 and J usage is TRBJ2-7; 13 bases line up with TRBD2. CDR1 and CDR2 from the germline V gene are SNHLY and FYNNEI. Trimming removed 5 bases from V and 4 bases from J; junction bases left unmatched: 5. The CDR3 totals 15 residues. Here the CDR3 DNA reads TGTGCCAGCAGTCGGACTAGCGGGGGTGGTTACGAGCAGTACTTC. Its translation is CASSRTSGGGYEQYF.

The chain links TRBV29-1 to TRBJ1-5; maybe TRBD1 (5 bases). Germline V gene sequence: CDR1 SQVTM, CDR2 ANQGSEA. The CDR3 totals 13 residues. V lost 4 bases and J 0 bases, leaving 7 bases between the germline ends. The CDR3 DNA sequence: TGCAGCGTTGGGGGGGATAGCAATCAGCCCCAGCATTTT. Translating it yields CSVGGDSNQPQHF.

This clonotype turned up a few times. The chain couples TRBV7-2 to TRBJ2-7; 11 nucleotides line up with TRBD1. Trimming at V came to 0 bases and at J to 4 bases, leaving 5 bases not matched to a gene. This CDR3 spans 16 amino acids. Germline V CDR1 and CDR2: SGHTA, FQGNSA. CDR3 DNA: TGTGCCAGCAGCTTAGCCGGACAGGGGGCTAGGTACGAGCAGTACTTC. This translates into CASSLAGQGARYEQYF.

The chain employs TRBV7-9 and TRBJ2-3; D gene unclear. The CDR3 contains 15 residues. CDR1 SEHNR and CDR2 FQNEAQ come from the germline V gene (reference sequence). Trimming removed 2 bases at V and 1 base at J, with 10 bases between. This chain's CDR3 is CASSLSSAGTDTQYF. The CDR3 coding sequence is TGTGCCAGCAGCTTAAGCAGTGCGGGCACAGATACGCAGTATTTT.

This clonotype turned up a few times. The rearrangement uses TRBV10-3 and TRBJ2-1; 11 bases are shared with TRBD2. The CDR3 spans 15 residues. CDR1 and CDR2 (germline): ENHRY, SYGVKD. V dropped 4 bases and J dropped 8; count of bases not matched to a gene: 7. The CDR3, as DNA: TGTGCCATCAGTGGGGGTAGCGGGAGGGATGATGAGCAGTTCTTC. Translating it yields CAISGGSGRDDEQFF.

The chain combines TRBV25-1 with TRBJ1-2, with 7 bases that match TRBD1. CDR3 length: 16 residues. V dropped 6 bases and J dropped 3; count of bases not matched to a gene: 13. Germline V gene data show CDR1 as MGHDK and CDR2 as SYGVNS. In nucleotides, the CDR3 is TGTGCCAGCAGACCGACCTATACCGGGACAGACTATGGCTACACCTTC. Translating gives CASRPTYTGTDYGYTF.

This sequence joins TRBV7-2 and TRBJ2-2; D unresolved. Per germline, CDR1 SGHTA and CDR2 FQGNSA. Trimming removed 1 base from V and 6 bases from J, with 9 bases in between. The CDR3 is 14 amino acids. This CDR3 reads CASSLDFGPGELFF. CDR3 nucleotide sequence: TGTGCCAGCAGCTTAGATTTTGGGCCCGGGGAGCTGTTTTTT.

This clonotype was observed a few times. This chain uses TRBV2 with TRBJ1-1; no clear D gene. CDR1 is SNHLY, CDR2 FYNNEI, per germline. V gave up 6 bases and J gave up 0 bases, with 8 bases separating them. This CDR3 spans 13 amino acids. The CDR3 DNA is TGTGCCAGCAGCTACGAGATGAACACTGAAGCTTTCTTT. Protein product: CASSYEMNTEAFF.

This clonotype was observed a handful of times. The chain links TRBV4-1 to TRBJ2-5; 8 bases are a match to TRBD2. Trimming removed 1 base from V and 5 bases from J; junction bases left unmatched: 6. Germline CDR1 MGHRA, CDR2 YSYEKL. The CDR3 is 15 amino acids. The CDR3 reads CASSQVPGGYETQYF. The CDR3 nucleotides read TGCGCCAGCAGCCAAGTCCCGGGAGGGTATGAGACCCAGTACTTC.

The genes are TRBV15 and TRBJ2-1; 7 bases fit TRBD1. The trim removed 3 bases at V and 7 bases at J, leaving 6 bases unmatched. The CDR3 runs 14 residues. In germline, CDR1 is LNHNV, CDR2 YYDKDF (reference sequence). The CDR3 is CATSRNRGQNEQFF. The CDR3 DNA follows: TGTGCCACCAGCAGGAACAGGGGTCAAAATGAGCAGTTCTTC.

V gene TRBV7-6 combines with J gene TRBJ1-2; D is undetermined. The CDR3 is 13 amino acids. Germline CDR1 SGHVS, CDR2 FNYEAQ. Trimming took 5 bases from V and 3 from J, leaving 10 bases between them. The CDR3 DNA is TGTGCCAGCAGCCCTCTTTATGACTATGGCTACACCTTC. It yields the protein CASSPLYDYGYTF.

CDR3 sequence: CASIPDRGLYNEQFF. The CDR3 DNA sequence: TGTGCCAGCATTCCCGACAGGGGCTTATACAATGAGCAGTTCTTC. The chain uses TRBV27 and TRBJ2-1; 8 positions match TRBD1. CDR1 MNHEY and CDR2 SMNVEV come from the germline V gene (reference sequence). V shed 7 bases and J 4 bases; nucleotides not matched to a gene: 9. CDR3 length equals 15 residues.

This clonotype turned up a few times. The chain joins TRBV15 to TRBJ2-6; maybe TRBD1 (5 bases). This CDR3 has 16 amino acids. The V gene's germline CDR1 is LNHNV and CDR2 YYDKDF (reference sequence). Trimming stripped 2 bases from V and 0 bases from J, with 8 bases between. CDR3 sequence reads: CATSRTGVSGANVLTF. CDR3 nucleotides: TGTGCCACCAGCAGAACAGGCGTCTCTGGGGCCAACGTCCTGACTTTC.

Only a few counts were recorded for this clonotype. The V and J genes are TRBV15 and TRBJ2-2, with D uncertain. CDR1 is LNHNV, CDR2 YYDKDF, per germline (reference sequence). The length of the CDR3 is 15 residues. Trimming took off 3 bases at V and 2 bases at J, with 10 bases between the two ends. The CDR3 bases are TGTGCCACCAGCAGTTTTGGAGCCAACACCGGGGAGCTGTTTTTT. Protein sequence: CATSSFGANTGELFF.

The CDR3 protein is CASSPTGGVETQYF. The CDR3 bases are TGTGCCAGCAGCCCAACAGGGGGCGTAGAGACCCAGTACTTC. V and J are TRBV7-3 and TRBJ2-5, with TRBD1 matching 9 bases. CDR3 length equals 14 residues. V lost 5 bases to trimming and J lost 4 bases; unmatched junction nucleotides: 5. Per the germline V gene, CDR1 is SGHTA and CDR2 is FQGTGA.

The chain uses TRBV6-2 or TRBV6-3 and TRBJ2-2, with D maybe TRBD2 (8 bases). This CDR3 has 15 residues. CDR1 and CDR2 from the germline V gene are MNHEY and SVGEGT. Trimming cost V 10 bases and J 4 bases, with 19 bases left between them. The CDR3 DNA reads TGTGCCACCACAGGGGTAGCGGGACTCACCGGGGAGCTGTTTTTT. Amino acid sequence: CATTGVAGLTGELFF.

CDR3 coding DNA: TGTGCCAGCAGCTTGGCGGCGGGAGGGCCGTTGGAGACCCAGTACTTC. It is translated as CASSLAAGGPLETQYF. V is TRBV5-6 and J is TRBJ2-5; 9 nucleotides line up with TRBD2. Germline V gene sequence: CDR1 SGHDT, CDR2 YYEEEE. Trimming at V came to 0 bases and at J to 5 bases, leaving 8 bases not matched to a gene. CDR3 length: 16 amino acids.

CDR3 coding DNA: TGTGCCAGCAGACCGACCACAGGGGGTGCCTCCTATGGCTACACCTTC. This sequence encodes CASRPTTGGASYGYTF. The rearrangement links TRBV5-6 to TRBJ1-2; 8 bases align to TRBD1. This CDR3 has 16 amino acids. With 5 bases clipped from V and 4 bases from J, the junction kept 13 bases outside the gene matches. The germline V gene has CDR1 SGHDT and CDR2 YYEEEE. Variable domain in full (rest from reference TRBV5-6 and TRBJ1-2): DAGVTQSPTHLIKTRGQQVTLRCSPKSGHDTVSWYQQALGQGPQFIFQYYEEEERQRGNFPDRFSGHQFPNYSSELNVNALLLGDSALYLCASRPTTGGASYGYTFGSGTRLTVV.

The V gene is TRBV29-1, the J gene TRBJ1-1; D possibly corresponds to TRBD1 (5 bases). This CDR3 spans 11 amino acids. Per the germline V gene, CDR1 is SQVTM and CDR2 is ANQGSEA. Trimming left V 6 bases short and J 2 bases short, with 7 bases between. The CDR3 sequence: CSVRDNTEAFF. The CDR3 nucleotides are TGCAGCGTCCGGGACAACACTGAAGCTTTCTTT.

The chain has TRBV6-5 and TRBJ2-2, with 8 bases lining up with TRBD1. V gave up 6 bases and J gave up 5 bases; unmatched junction bases: 8. This CDR3 spans 15 amino acids. CDR1 MNHEY and CDR2 SVGAGI come from the germline V gene. The CDR3 region has the DNA TGTGCCAGCAGCCCTGACAGGGGAAGGACCGGGGAGCTGTTTTTT. Amino acid sequence: CASSPDRGRTGELFF.